The entry below gives a single T cell receptor beta chain sequence along with its context. Measured with immunoSEQ multiplex PCR; TCRdb has only the in-frame clones, and not every one. The table lists about 270,000 clones, around 82% of them singletons. Trimming stripped 1 base from V and 5 bases from J, with 12 bases between. Per germline, CDR1 LGHNA and CDR2 YSLEER. This CDR3 contains 14 residues. This specimen belongs to a study of blood T cell repertoires in COVID-19. The overall study: Spain, Italy and the United States supplied samples that represented acute and convalescent COVID-19. PBMCs, B-cell-depleted T cells, or T cells provided the cDNA or gDNA that made up the material.

The J gene is TRBJ2-7, the V gene TRBV4-3, with D perhaps TRBD1 (6 bases). Sequenced sample: peripheral blood. This receptor was identified in a woman between 18 and 29 years old with acute or convalescent COVID-19. Written as DNA, the CDR3 is TGCGCCAGCAGCCAAGCAGGGGTTACCCACGAGCAGTACTTC. This gives the protein CASSQAGVTHEQYF.